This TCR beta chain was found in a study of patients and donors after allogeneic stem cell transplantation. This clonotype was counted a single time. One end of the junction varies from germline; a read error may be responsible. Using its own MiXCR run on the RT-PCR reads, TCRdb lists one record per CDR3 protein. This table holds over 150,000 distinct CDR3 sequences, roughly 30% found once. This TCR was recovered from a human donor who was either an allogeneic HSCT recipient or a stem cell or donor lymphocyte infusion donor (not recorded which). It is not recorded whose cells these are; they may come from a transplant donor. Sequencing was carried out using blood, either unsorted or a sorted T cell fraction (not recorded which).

CDR3 sequence reads: CASSQETGGFRETQYF. The CDR3, as DNA: TGTGCCAGTAGCCAAGAGACGGGAGGATTTAGAGAGACCCAGTACTTC. The gene calls are TRBV4-2 and TRBJ2-5, with 7 bases identical to TRBD2. The CDR3 totals 16 residues. Germline V CDR1 and CDR2: LGHNA, YNFKEQ.